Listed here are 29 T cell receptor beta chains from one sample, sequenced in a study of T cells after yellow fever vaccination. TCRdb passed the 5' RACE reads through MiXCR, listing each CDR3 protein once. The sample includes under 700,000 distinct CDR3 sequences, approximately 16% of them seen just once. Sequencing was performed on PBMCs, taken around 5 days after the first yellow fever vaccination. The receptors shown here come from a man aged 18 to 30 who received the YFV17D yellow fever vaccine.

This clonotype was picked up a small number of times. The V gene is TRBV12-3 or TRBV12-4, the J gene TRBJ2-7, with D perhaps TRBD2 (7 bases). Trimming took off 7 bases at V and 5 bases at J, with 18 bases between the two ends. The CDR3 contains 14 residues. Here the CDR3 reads CASKRGGSNDEQYV. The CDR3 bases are TGTGCCAGCAAAAGGGGGGGTTCCAACGACGAGCAGTACGTC.

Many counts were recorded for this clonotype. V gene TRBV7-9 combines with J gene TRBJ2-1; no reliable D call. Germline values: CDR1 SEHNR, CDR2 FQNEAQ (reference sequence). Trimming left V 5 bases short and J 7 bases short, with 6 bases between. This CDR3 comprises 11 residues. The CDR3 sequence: CASSPQNEQFF. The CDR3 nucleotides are TGTGCCAGCAGCCCCCAGAATGAGCAGTTCTTC.

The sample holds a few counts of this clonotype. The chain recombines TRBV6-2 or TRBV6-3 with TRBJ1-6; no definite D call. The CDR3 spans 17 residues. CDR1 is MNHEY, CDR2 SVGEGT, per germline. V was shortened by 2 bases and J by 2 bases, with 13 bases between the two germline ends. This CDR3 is CASSYDGYSAYNSPLHF. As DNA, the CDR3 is TGTGCCAGCAGTTACGACGGATATTCGGCCTATAATTCACCCCTCCACTTT.

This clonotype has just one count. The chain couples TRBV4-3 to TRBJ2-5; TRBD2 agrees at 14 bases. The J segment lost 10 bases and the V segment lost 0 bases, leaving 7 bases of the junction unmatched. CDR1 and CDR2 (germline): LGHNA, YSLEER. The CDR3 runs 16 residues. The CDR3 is CASSQDWGTSGGHQYF. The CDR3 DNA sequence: TGCGCCAGCAGCCAAGATTGGGGGACTAGCGGGGGCCACCAGTACTTC.

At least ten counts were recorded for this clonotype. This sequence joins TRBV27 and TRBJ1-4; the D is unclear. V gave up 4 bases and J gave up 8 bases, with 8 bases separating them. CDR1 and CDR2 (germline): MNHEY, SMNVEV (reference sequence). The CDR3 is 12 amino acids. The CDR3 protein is CASSSLNEKLFF. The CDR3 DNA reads TGTGCCAGCAGTTCCCTAAACGAAAAACTGTTTTTT.

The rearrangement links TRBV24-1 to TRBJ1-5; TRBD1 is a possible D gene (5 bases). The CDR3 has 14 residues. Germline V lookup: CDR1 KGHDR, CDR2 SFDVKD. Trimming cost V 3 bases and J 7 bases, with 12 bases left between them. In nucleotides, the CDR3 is TGTGCCACCAGTGATGGCGGGGGTCAACAGCCCCAGCATTTT. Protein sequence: CATSDGGGQQPQHF.

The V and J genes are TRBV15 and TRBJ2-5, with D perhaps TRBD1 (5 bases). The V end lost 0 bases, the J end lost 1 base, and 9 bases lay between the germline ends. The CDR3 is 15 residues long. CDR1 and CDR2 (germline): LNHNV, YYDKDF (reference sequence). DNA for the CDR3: TGTGCCACCAGCAGAGATCAGGGCAGCCAAGAGACCCAGTACTTC. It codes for CATSRDQGSQETQYF. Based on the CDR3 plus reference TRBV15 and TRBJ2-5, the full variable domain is DAMVIQNPRYQVTQFGKPVTLSCSQTLNHNVMYWYQQKSSQAPKLLFHYYDKDFNNEADTPDNFQSRRPNTSFCFLDIRSPGLGDTAMYLCATSRDQGSQETQYFGPGTRLLVL.

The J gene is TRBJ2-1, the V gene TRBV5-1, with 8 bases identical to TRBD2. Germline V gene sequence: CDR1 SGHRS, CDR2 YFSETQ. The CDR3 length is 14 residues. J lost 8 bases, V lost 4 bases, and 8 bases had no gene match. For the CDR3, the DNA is TGCGCCAGCAGCCGCGGGGGGCCCGGTGATGAGCAGTTCTTC. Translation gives CASSRGGPGDEQFF. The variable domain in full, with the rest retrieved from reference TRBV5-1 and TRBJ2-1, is KAGVTQTPRYLIKTRGQQVTLSCSPISGHRSVSWYQQTPGQGLQFLFEYFSETQRNKGNFPGRFSGRQFSNSRSEMNVSTLELGDSALYLCASSRGGPGDEQFFGPGTRLTVL.

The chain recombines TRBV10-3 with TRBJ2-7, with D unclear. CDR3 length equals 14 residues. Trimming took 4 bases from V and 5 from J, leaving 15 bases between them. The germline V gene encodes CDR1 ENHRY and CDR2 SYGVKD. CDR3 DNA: TGTGCCATCAGTGTGATGGGGAAAGAAAACGAGCAGTACTTC. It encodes CAISVMGKENEQYF.

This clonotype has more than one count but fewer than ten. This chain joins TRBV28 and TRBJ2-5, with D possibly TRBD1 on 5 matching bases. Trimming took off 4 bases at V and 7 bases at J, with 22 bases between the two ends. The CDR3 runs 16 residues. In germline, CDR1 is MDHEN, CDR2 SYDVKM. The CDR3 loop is CASSSLYQRTSWTQYF. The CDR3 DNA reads TGTGCCAGCAGTTCACTCTACCAACGGACATCGTGGACCCAGTACTTC.

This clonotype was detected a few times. CDR3 residues: CASRDYRDRGSPLHF. The CDR3 bases are TGTGCCAGCAGGGACTACAGGGACCGGGGTTCACCCCTCCACTTT. The chain uses TRBV2 and TRBJ1-6; possible D gene TRBD1, 6 bases. CDR3 length equals 15 residues. Germline V gene lookup returns CDR1 SNHLY and CDR2 FYNNEI. The V end lost 6 bases, the J end lost 9 bases, and 18 bases lay between the germline ends.

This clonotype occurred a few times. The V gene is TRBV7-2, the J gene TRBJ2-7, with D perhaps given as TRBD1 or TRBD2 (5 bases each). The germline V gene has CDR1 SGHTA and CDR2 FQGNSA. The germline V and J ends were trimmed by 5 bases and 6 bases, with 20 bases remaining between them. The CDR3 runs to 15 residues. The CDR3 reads CASSHDQGWAGEQYF. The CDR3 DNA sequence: TGTGCCAGCAGCCATGACCAGGGATGGGCGGGCGAGCAGTACTTC.

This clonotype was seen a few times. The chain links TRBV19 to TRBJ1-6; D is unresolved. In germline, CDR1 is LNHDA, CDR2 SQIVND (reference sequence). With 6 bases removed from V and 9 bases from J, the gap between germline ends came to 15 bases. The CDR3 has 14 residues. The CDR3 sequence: CASRRSSGGSPLHF. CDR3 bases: TGTGCCAGTAGAAGGTCCTCCGGCGGTTCACCCCTCCACTTT.

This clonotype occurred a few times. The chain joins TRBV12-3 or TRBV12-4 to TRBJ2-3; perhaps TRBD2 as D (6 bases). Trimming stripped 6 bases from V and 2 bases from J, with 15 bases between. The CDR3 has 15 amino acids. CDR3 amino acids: CASRGKEGTTDTQYF. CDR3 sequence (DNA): TGTGCCAGCAGGGGCAAGGAGGGCACCACAGATACGCAGTATTTT.

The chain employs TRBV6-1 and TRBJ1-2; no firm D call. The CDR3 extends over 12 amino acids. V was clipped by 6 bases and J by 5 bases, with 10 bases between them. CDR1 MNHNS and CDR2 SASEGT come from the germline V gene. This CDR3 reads CASRPDGYGYTF. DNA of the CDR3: TGTGCCAGCAGACCAGATGGGTATGGCTACACCTTC.

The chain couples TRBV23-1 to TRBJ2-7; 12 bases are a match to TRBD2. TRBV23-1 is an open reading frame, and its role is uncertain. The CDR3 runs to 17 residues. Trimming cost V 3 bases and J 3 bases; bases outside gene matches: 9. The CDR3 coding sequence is TGCGCCAGCAGTCATCGGGACCGACTAGCGGGGGTCTACGAGCAGTACTTC. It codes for CASSHRDRLAGVYEQYF.

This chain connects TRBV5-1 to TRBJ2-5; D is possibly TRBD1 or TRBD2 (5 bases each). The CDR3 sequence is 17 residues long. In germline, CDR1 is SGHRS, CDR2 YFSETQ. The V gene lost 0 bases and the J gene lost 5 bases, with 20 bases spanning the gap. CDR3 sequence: CASSLARGRGPAETQYF. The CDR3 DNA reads TGCGCCAGCAGCTTGGCCCGCGGACGGGGCCCAGCGGAGACCCAGTACTTC.

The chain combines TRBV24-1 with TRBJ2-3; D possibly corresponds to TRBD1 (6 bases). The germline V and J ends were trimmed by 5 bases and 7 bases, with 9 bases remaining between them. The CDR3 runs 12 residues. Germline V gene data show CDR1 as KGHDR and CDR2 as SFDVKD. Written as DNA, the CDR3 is TGTGCCACCAGTGGGGGACATCATACGCAGTATTTT. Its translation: CATSGGHHTQYF.

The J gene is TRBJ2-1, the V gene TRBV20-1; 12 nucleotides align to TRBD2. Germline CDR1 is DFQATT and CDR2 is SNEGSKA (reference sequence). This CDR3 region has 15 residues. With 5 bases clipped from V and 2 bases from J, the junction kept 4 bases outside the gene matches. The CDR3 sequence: CSAPRTSGAYNEQFF. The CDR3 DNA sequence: TGCAGTGCTCCCCGGACTAGCGGGGCCTACAATGAGCAGTTCTTC.

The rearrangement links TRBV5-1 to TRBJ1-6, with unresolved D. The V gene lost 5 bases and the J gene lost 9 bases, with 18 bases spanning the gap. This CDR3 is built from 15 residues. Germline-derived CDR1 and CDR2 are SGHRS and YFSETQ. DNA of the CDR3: TGCGCCAGCAGGGAGGAGGTTATGCAGGCTTCACCCCTCCACTTT. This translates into CASREEVMQASPLHF.

CDR3 in DNA: TGTGCCAGCACCCCTCCGGGCGGACGCTACCAAGAGACCCAGTACTTC. Amino acid sequence: CASTPPGGRYQETQYF. This chain links TRBV11-2 with TRBJ2-5; no clear D gene. Trimming took 7 bases from V and 0 from J, leaving 18 bases between them. The CDR3 has 16 amino acids. Germline V gene data show CDR1 as SGHAT and CDR2 as FQNNGV.

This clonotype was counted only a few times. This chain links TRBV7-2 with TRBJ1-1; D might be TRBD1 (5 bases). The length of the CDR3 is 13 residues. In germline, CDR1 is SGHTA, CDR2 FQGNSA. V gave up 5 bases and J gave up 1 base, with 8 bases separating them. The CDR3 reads CASSKTANTEAFF. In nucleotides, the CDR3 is TGTGCCAGCAGCAAGACAGCGAACACTGAAGCTTTCTTT.

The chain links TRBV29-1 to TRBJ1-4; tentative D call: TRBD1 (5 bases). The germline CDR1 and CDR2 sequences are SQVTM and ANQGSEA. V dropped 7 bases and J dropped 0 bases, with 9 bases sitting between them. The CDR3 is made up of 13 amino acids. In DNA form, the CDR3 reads TGCAGCGCCGGGGGGGCAACTAATGAAAAACTGTTTTTT. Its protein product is CSAGGATNEKLFF. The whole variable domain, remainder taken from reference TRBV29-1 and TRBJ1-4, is SAVISQKPSRDICQRGTSLTIQCQVDSQVTMMFWYRQQPGQSLTLIATANQGSEATYESGFVIDKFPISRPNLTFSTLTVSNMSPEDSSIYLCSAGGATNEKLFFGSGTQLSVL.

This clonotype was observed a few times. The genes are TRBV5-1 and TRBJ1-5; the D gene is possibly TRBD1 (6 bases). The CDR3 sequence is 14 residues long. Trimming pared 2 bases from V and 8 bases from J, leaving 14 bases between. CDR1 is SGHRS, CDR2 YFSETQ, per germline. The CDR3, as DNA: TGCGCCAGCAGCTTTGGGGGGCGGGGGGAGCCCCAGCATTTT. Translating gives CASSFGGRGEPQHF.

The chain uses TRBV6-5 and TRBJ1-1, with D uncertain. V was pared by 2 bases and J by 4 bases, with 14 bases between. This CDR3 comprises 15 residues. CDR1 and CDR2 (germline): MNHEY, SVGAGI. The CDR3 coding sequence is TGTGCCAGCAGTTACCAAGTCGCATTGATCACTGAAGCTTTCTTT. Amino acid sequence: CASSYQVALITEAFF.

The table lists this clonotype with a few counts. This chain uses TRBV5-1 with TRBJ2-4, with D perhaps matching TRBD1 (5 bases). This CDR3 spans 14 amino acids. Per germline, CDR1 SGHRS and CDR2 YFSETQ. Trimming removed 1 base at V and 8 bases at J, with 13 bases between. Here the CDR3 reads CASSLKGQGHIQYF. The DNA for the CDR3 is TGCGCCAGCAGCTTGAAGGGTCAGGGCCACATTCAGTACTTC.

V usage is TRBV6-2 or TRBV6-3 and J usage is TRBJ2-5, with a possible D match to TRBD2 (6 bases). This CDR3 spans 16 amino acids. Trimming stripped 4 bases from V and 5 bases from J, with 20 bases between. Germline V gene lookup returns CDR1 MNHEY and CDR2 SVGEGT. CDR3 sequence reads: CASSSTDTARGETQYF. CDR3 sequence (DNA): TGTGCCAGCAGTTCGACCGATACAGCCCGGGGGGAGACCCAGTACTTC.

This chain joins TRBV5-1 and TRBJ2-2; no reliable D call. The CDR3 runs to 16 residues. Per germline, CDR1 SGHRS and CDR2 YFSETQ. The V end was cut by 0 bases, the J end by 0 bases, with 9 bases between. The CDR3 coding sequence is TGCGCCAGCAGCTTGGTAGGGTTCGCGAACACCGGGGAGCTGTTTTTT. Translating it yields CASSLVGFANTGELFF.

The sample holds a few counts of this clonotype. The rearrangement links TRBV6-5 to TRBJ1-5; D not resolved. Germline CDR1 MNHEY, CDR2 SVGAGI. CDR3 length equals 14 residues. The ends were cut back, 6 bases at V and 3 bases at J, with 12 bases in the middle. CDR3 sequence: CASSRISFNQPQHF. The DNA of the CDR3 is TGTGCCAGCAGCAGGATCAGTTTCAATCAGCCCCAGCATTTT.